These 21 T cell receptor beta chains originate from one sample sequenced in a study of blood T cell repertoires in COVID-19. Sequencing was performed with immunoSEQ multiplex PCR; in TCRdb, only in-frame clones are kept and a portion is missing. The sample shows hundreds of thousands of clones, over 75% of them seen only once. Sequences were obtained from peripheral blood. These receptors came from an older woman with COVID-19, enrolled during active disease.

This clone is a singleton in its sample. V is TRBV9 and J is TRBJ1-2; D is uncertain. Germline V gene sequence: CDR1 SGDLS, CDR2 YYNGEE. The CDR3 has 16 residues. V was clipped by 3 bases and J by 6 bases, with 21 bases between them. CDR3 DNA: TGTGCCAGCAGCGCCCTCGCGAGGAGGCCGAGGAATGGCTACACCTTC. Translated, it gives CASSALARRPRNGYTF.

The rearrangement joins TRBV6-2 or TRBV6-3 to TRBJ2-5; weak D call: TRBD2 (6 bases). Germline assignment: CDR1 MNHEY and CDR2 SVGEGT. This CDR3 contains 14 residues. Trimming pared 4 bases from V and 4 bases from J, leaving 13 bases between. As DNA, the CDR3 is TGTGCCAGCAGTTTGACGGGACTCGGAGAGACCCAGTACTTC. Translating gives CASSLTGLGETQYF.

The V and J genes are TRBV6-5 and TRBJ1-4; D gene ambiguous. This CDR3 comprises 13 residues. V dropped 8 bases and J dropped 8 bases, with 15 bases sitting between them. Germline V gene data show CDR1 as MNHEY and CDR2 as SVGAGI. CDR3 in amino acids: CASVTERTEKLFF. The DNA of the CDR3 is TGTGCCAGCGTCACAGAGAGAACAGAAAAACTGTTTTTT.

The rearrangement links TRBV5-1 to TRBJ2-3; D unresolved. Trimming took off 2 bases at V and 4 bases at J, with 17 bases between the two ends. Germline V gene sequence: CDR1 SGHRS, CDR2 YFSETQ. The length of the CDR3 is 16 residues. The CDR3: CASSLRSERIADTQYF. The CDR3 nucleotides are TGCGCCAGCAGCTTACGGAGTGAGCGTATCGCAGATACGCAGTATTTT.

This chain connects TRBV7-9 to TRBJ1-6; 9 bases are a match to TRBD1. After removal of 3 bases from V and 7 bases from J, the junction contained 7 bases not matched to a gene. This CDR3 contains 16 residues. The germline V gene has CDR1 SEHNR and CDR2 FQNEAQ (reference sequence). The DNA of the CDR3 is TGTGCCAGCAGCTTCGGGGTAGGGACAGGGAATTCACCCCTCCACTTT. Protein: CASSFGVGTGNSPLHF.

This rearrangement joins TRBV18 to TRBJ1-1; D is unclear. CDR1 and CDR2 from the germline V gene are KGHSH and LQKENI. The V end was cut by 2 bases, the J end by 1 base, with 8 bases between. The CDR3 sequence is 14 residues long. The CDR3 bases are TGTGCCAGCTCACCAAGACTGGAGAACACTGAAGCTTTCTTT. Translation gives CASSPRLENTEAFF.

The chain couples TRBV29-1 to TRBJ1-2, with TRBD1 identical over 8 bases. The ends lost 0 bases at V and 5 bases at J; junction bases unmatched: 5. The V gene's germline CDR1 is SQVTM and CDR2 ANQGSEA. This CDR3 has 14 residues. The CDR3 region is CSVEDGQGWYGYTF. Here the CDR3 DNA reads TGCAGCGTTGAAGATGGACAGGGCTGGTATGGCTACACCTTC.

The chain links TRBV7-9 to TRBJ1-4; no clear D. The V end was cut by 5 bases, the J end by 4 bases, with 14 bases between. There are 15 residues in the CDR3. Germline V gene sequence: CDR1 SEHNR, CDR2 FQNEAQ (reference sequence). DNA for the CDR3: TGTGCCAGCAGCACGACGGGGTCTAATAATGAAAAACTGTTTTTT. As protein: CASSTTGSNNEKLFF.

This rearrangement joins TRBV7-2 to TRBJ2-7; 11 positions agree with TRBD2. This CDR3 is 19 amino acids long. Trimming took 7 bases from V and 1 from J; bases not matched to a gene: 18. CDR1 is SGHTA, CDR2 FQGNSA, per germline. Here the CDR3 DNA reads TGTGCCAGCACCCCAGGCAGTCTAGCGGGGGGTTACCGATCCTACGAGCAGTACTTC. Amino acids: CASTPGSLAGGYRSYEQYF.

The rearrangement links TRBV18 to TRBJ1-1; perhaps TRBD1 as D (5 bases). The CDR3 has 13 amino acids. V shed 6 bases and J shed 3 bases, with 11 bases lying between them. CDR1 is KGHSH and CDR2 is LQKENI in the germline V gene. The DNA of the CDR3 is TGTGCCAGCTCGTCAGGGCAGCACACTGAAGCTTTCTTT. Its protein product is CASSSGQHTEAFF.

The chain carries TRBV4-1 and TRBJ1-2; 7 nucleotides match TRBD1. Per the germline V gene, CDR1 is MGHRA and CDR2 is YSYEKL. With V trimmed by 1 base and J by 7 bases, 6 bases remained unmatched. The CDR3 loop spans 14 amino acids. CDR3 nucleotide sequence: TGCGCCAGCAGCCAAGGCACAGGGGTAGGTGGCTACACCTTC. It encodes CASSQGTGVGGYTF.

The V and J genes are TRBV11-3 and TRBJ2-3, with 7 bases fitting TRBD2. The CDR3 runs to 15 residues. In germline, CDR1 is SGHNT, CDR2 YENEEA. V dropped 5 bases and J dropped 1; count of bases not matched to a gene: 6. CDR3 amino acids: CASSTGGGRTDTQYF. The CDR3 DNA reads as TGTGCCAGCAGCACGGGGGGAGGCCGCACAGATACGCAGTATTTT.

This clone was seen a single time. The genes are TRBV3-1 (or the pseudogene TRBV3-2) and TRBJ1-6, with a weak D call TRBD1 (5 bases). Trimming pared 2 bases from V and 10 bases from J, leaving 6 bases between. The V gene's germline CDR1 is LGHDT and CDR2 YNNKEL (reference sequence). The CDR3 consists of 12 residues. The CDR3 here is CASSQRGSPLHF. The DNA for the CDR3 is TGTGCCAGCAGCCAAAGGGGATCACCCCTCCACTTT.

The rearrangement links TRBV3-1 (or the pseudogene TRBV3-2) to TRBJ1-1; D call uncertain. In germline, CDR1 is LGHDT, CDR2 YNNKEL (reference sequence). CDR3 length: 14 residues. Trimming removed 3 bases at V and 2 bases at J, with 10 bases between. CDR3 residues: CASSQRKGNTEAFF. CDR3 DNA: TGTGCCAGCAGCCAGAGGAAAGGAAACACTGAAGCTTTCTTT.

V is TRBV29-1 and J is TRBJ1-1; perhaps TRBD1 as D (5 bases). The CDR3 length is 14 residues. CDR1 is SQVTM, CDR2 ANQGSEA, per germline. With 4 bases removed from V and 5 bases from J, the gap between germline ends came to 17 bases. CDR3 protein: CSVGNRGAGTEAFF. The CDR3 coding sequence is TGCAGCGTTGGGAATCGAGGGGCGGGAACTGAAGCTTTCTTT.

V and J are TRBV3-1 (or the pseudogene TRBV3-2) and TRBJ2-2; the match to TRBD2 covers 10 bases. The J segment lost 0 bases and the V segment lost 4 bases, leaving 5 bases of the junction unmatched. The length of the CDR3 is 17 residues. The germline V gene encodes CDR1 LGHDT and CDR2 YNNKEL (reference sequence). Written as DNA, the CDR3 is TGTGCCAGCAGCCCCTTAGCGGGGGGTACGAACACCGGGGAGCTGTTTTTT. This translates into CASSPLAGGTNTGELFF.

The V gene is TRBV5-1, the J gene TRBJ1-1; 7 bases agree with TRBD1. CDR3 length: 14 amino acids. In germline, CDR1 is SGHRS, CDR2 YFSETQ. Trimming removed 4 bases from V and 6 bases from J; junction bases left unmatched: 9. The DNA for the CDR3 is TGCGCCAGCAGCCAAAGACAGGGAGAGTCTGAAGCTTTCTTT. Residues: CASSQRQGESEAFF.

The chain recombines TRBV2 with TRBJ2-4; 7 positions agree with TRBD2. CDR1 and CDR2 from the germline V gene are SNHLY and FYNNEI. V shed 7 bases, J shed 3 bases, and the junction held 15 bases outside the gene matches. This CDR3 has 17 residues. The CDR3 region is CASIIMMAGVDKNIQYF. DNA for the CDR3: TGTGCCAGCATAATAATGATGGCGGGGGTAGACAAAAACATTCAGTACTTC.

The chain combines TRBV19 with TRBJ1-5; a possible D gene is TRBD1 (5 bases). Trimming left V 3 bases short and J 11 bases short, with 8 bases between. CDR3 length: 11 residues. In germline, CDR1 is LNHDA, CDR2 SQIVND (reference sequence). The CDR3 here is CASSIGQAQHF. The CDR3 DNA reads TGTGCCAGTAGTATTGGACAAGCCCAGCATTTT.

This chain uses TRBV7-3 with TRBJ2-2; 11 bases fit TRBD2. The V segment lost 5 bases and the J segment 6 bases; nucleotides outside the gene matches: 8. The CDR3 covers 16 residues. Germline CDR1 SGHTA, CDR2 FQGTGA. CDR3 in amino acids: CASSLLSGGAAGELFF. CDR3 nucleotides: TGTGCCAGCAGCCTCCTTAGCGGGGGGGCCGCCGGGGAGCTGTTTTTT. Together with reference TRBV7-3 and TRBJ2-2, the CDR3 gives the full variable domain: GAGVSQTPSNKVTEKGKYVELRCDPISGHTALYWYRQSLGQGPEFLIYFQGTGAADDSGLPNDRFFAVRPEGSVSTLKIQRTERGDSAVYLCASSLLSGGAAGELFFGEGSRLTVL.

V gene TRBV7-9 combines with J gene TRBJ2-1, with 8 nucleotides matching TRBD1. Germline V lookup: CDR1 SEHNR, CDR2 FQNEAQ (reference sequence). Trimming removed 1 base from V and 3 bases from J; junction bases left unmatched: 5. This CDR3 comprises 16 residues. The CDR3: CASSLGGTGLYNEQFF. The CDR3 DNA follows: TGTGCCAGCAGCTTAGGGGGGACAGGACTCTACAATGAGCAGTTCTTC.